The 2 T cell receptor beta chains presented below share a single source sample, sequenced in a study of beta chain features in type 1 diabetes. The isolated RNA, all of it, was reverse transcribed, so expressed TCRB transcripts were what got sequenced. The method was immunoSEQ multiplex PCR; TCRdb's version includes in-frame clones alone and lacks a portion of them. This table holds around 300,000 clones, over 12% found once. Points from the study as a whole: Type 1 diabetes patients showed a moderate but significant shortening of TCRB CDR3s in all four CD4+ subsets.

Their antigen targets remain unknown. The sequencing input was naive CD4+ T cells from blood. The receptor set was obtained from a man aged 18-30 years with type 1 diabetes.

The chain links TRBV6-5 to TRBJ2-7, with a weak D call TRBD1 (5 bases). The CDR3 has 16 amino acids. V lost 2 bases, J lost 0 bases, and 14 bases lay in between. Germline CDR1 and CDR2: MNHEY and SVGAGI. CDR3 sequence reads: CASSYSGQGFSYEQYF. In nucleotides, the CDR3 is TGTGCCAGCAGTTACAGTGGGCAGGGCTTCTCCTACGAGCAGTACTTC.

This clone was observed a few times. V is TRBV29-1 and J is TRBJ1-1, with TRBD1 as a possible D gene (5 bases). CDR1 SQVTM and CDR2 ANQGSEA come from the germline V gene. The germline V and J ends were trimmed by 2 bases and 5 bases, with 15 bases remaining between them. CDR3 length: 14 residues. In DNA form, the CDR3 reads TGCAGCGTTGAAAAAGCCAGGAGGGGAACTGAAGCTTTCTTT. It translates to CSVEKARRGTEAFF. Full variable domain (rest looked up from reference TRBV29-1 and TRBJ1-1): SAVISQKPSRDICQRGTSLTIQCQVDSQVTMMFWYRQQPGQSLTLIATANQGSEATYESGFVIDKFPISRPNLTFSTLTVSNMSPEDSSIYLCSVEKARRGTEAFFGQGTRLTVV.